Each of the 17 T cell receptor beta chains below was sequenced from the same sample in a study of cytomegalovirus exposure and HLA in healthy donors. Primers included in the PCR were 60 Vbeta and 13 Jbeta primers. Sequencing used immunoSEQ multiplex PCR; TCRdb keeps in-frame clones, though not all of them. This table has roughly 110,000 clones, 70% to 80% appearing once. The source material was PBMCs. The origin of the receptors is a woman aged 18-29 years in good health and CMV-seropositive.

V and J are TRBV7-8 and TRBJ2-7; 10 positions agree with TRBD2. The length of the CDR3 is 15 residues. The germline gives CDR1 SGHVS, CDR2 FQNEAQ. J gave up 4 bases and V 6 bases, and 9 bases lay outside the gene matches. CDR3 in amino acids: CASRARLAGAYEQYF. CDR3 DNA sequence: TGTGCCAGCAGAGCGAGGCTAGCGGGAGCTTACGAGCAGTACTTC.

This chain connects TRBV28 to TRBJ2-7; the D gene is possibly TRBD2 (5 bases). This CDR3 has 12 residues. Trimming removed 7 bases from V and 4 bases from J, with 11 bases in between. From germline, CDR1 is MDHEN and CDR2 SYDVKM. The CDR3 DNA is TGTGCCAGCACCTCCGGGGAGTACGAGCAGTACTTC. Protein product: CASTSGEYEQYF.

The chain uses TRBV4-1 and TRBJ2-3, with 8 positions matching TRBD2. The CDR3 totals 17 residues. The germline V gene encodes CDR1 MGHRA and CDR2 YSYEKL. V lost 3 bases and J lost 5; bases outside the gene matches: 13. The CDR3 region is CASSQAPGAGGRDTQYF. The CDR3 bases are TGCGCCAGCAGCCAGGCCCCTGGGGCGGGAGGAAGAGATACGCAGTATTTT.

The chain links TRBV14 to TRBJ1-1; D call uncertain. The CDR3 loop spans 14 amino acids. Trimming left V 4 bases short and J 1 base short, with 10 bases between. Germline V gene data show CDR1 as SGHDN and CDR2 as FVKESK. CDR3 nucleotide sequence: TGTGCCAGCAGCCGAAAACAGAAGAACACTGAAGCTTTCTTT. Translation: CASSRKQKNTEAFF.

V gene TRBV7-4 combines with J gene TRBJ2-2; 16 nucleotides align to TRBD2. V was clipped by 0 bases and J by 7 bases; unmatched bases: 11. Germline V gene lookup returns CDR1 SGHVT and CDR2 SQSDAQ. The CDR3 has 20 residues. CDR3 sequence reads: CASSLARPGLAGGPGGELFF. The DNA for the CDR3 is TGTGCCAGCAGCTTAGCGCGTCCGGGACTAGCGGGAGGGCCGGGCGGGGAGCTGTTTTTT.

In regard to this clone: At one end the junction does not follow the germline gene, possibly because of a read error. The chain has TRBV7-9 and TRBJ2-3, with D maybe TRBD2 (6 bases). From germline, CDR1 is SEHNR and CDR2 FQNEAQ (reference sequence). The CDR3 runs to 12 residues. This CDR3 is CSSSLAEDTQYF. The CDR3 DNA reads as TGTTCCAGCAGCTTAGCGGAGGATACGCAGTATTTT.

In DNA, the CDR3 is TGTGCCAGCAGCCCAACTTTGGCCAGGGCCCACGAGCAGTACTTC. Amino acid sequence: CASSPTLARAHEQYF. V and J are TRBV5-4 and TRBJ2-7, with D possibly being TRBD1 (5 bases). The germline gives CDR1 SGHNT, CDR2 YYREEE (reference sequence). V dropped 4 bases and J dropped 5 bases, with 19 bases sitting between them. The CDR3 runs 15 residues.

This clone has a handful of counts. The gene calls are TRBV12-5 and TRBJ2-1; D gene uncertain. Germline CDR1 is LGHNT and CDR2 is FRNRAP. Trimming removed 5 bases from V and 9 bases from J, with 11 bases in between. This CDR3 spans 12 amino acids. CDR3 DNA sequence: TGTGCTAGTGGTCCCTCAGTAAGTGAGCAGTTCTTC. The encoded protein is CASGPSVSEQFF.

This chain links TRBV7-2 with TRBJ2-7; D possibly corresponds to TRBD2 (6 bases). CDR3 size: 15 residues. V shed 1 base and J shed 7 bases, with 17 bases lying between them. Per germline, CDR1 SGHTA and CDR2 FQGNSA. The CDR3 DNA sequence: TGTGCCAGCAGCTTAGAGGTAGCGGAGCCTAAAGAGCAGTACTTC. It encodes CASSLEVAEPKEQYF.

This sequence joins TRBV6-5 and TRBJ2-1; D call uncertain. The V end was cut by 6 bases, the J end by 1 base, with 13 bases between. Germline-derived CDR1 and CDR2 are MNHEY and SVGAGI. This CDR3 has 15 amino acids. The CDR3 region has the DNA TGTGCCAGCAGCCCCTCATGGAGTTCCTACAATGAGCAGTTCTTC. It yields the protein CASSPSWSSYNEQFF.

The chain's CDR3 is CASSVGLAGLNEQFF. The CDR3 DNA follows: TGTGCCAGCAGCGTGGGACTAGCGGGCCTCAATGAGCAGTTCTTC. The chain carries TRBV9 and TRBJ2-1; 12 bases line up with TRBD2. The CDR3 totals 15 residues. V lost 2 bases and J lost 6; bases outside the gene matches: 3. The germline gives CDR1 SGDLS, CDR2 YYNGEE.

The chain has TRBV6-1 and TRBJ1-3, with D tentatively TRBD1 (5 bases). This CDR3 region has 12 residues. Trimming took 8 bases from V and 2 from J, leaving 7 bases between them. Germline CDR1 MNHNS, CDR2 SASEGT. The CDR3 protein is CASQGTGNTIYF. The CDR3, as DNA: TGTGCCAGCCAGGGAACTGGAAACACCATATATTTT.

V is TRBV18 and J is TRBJ1-1; D is unresolved. This CDR3 has 14 amino acids. V lost 4 bases and J 2 bases, leaving 11 bases between the germline ends. Germline CDR1 reads KGHSH; CDR2 reads LQKENI. CDR3 coding DNA: TGTGCCAGCTCACTCGGCCAGGTTAACACTGAAGCTTTCTTT. Translation gives CASSLGQVNTEAFF.

V and J are TRBV10-2 and TRBJ2-7; the D is unclear. The germline CDR1 and CDR2 sequences are WSHSY and SAAADI. The ends were cut back, 4 bases at V and 4 bases at J, with 14 bases in the middle. The CDR3 totals 14 residues. Here the CDR3 reads CASSAAGDLYEQYF. In nucleotides, the CDR3 is TGCGCCAGCAGTGCGGCAGGCGATTTATACGAGCAGTACTTC.

The chain joins TRBV6-6 to TRBJ2-4, with 8 bases aligning to TRBD2. The CDR3 is made up of 14 amino acids. In germline, CDR1 is MNHNY, CDR2 SVGAGI (reference sequence). V lost 10 bases, J lost 1 base, and 6 bases stayed unmatched. CDR3 sequence: CATGGGSAKNIQYF. CDR3 DNA: TGTGCCACCGGGGGGGGCTCGGCCAAAAACATTCAGTACTTC.

The V gene is TRBV5-1, the J gene TRBJ2-2; D gene uncertain. Germline CDR1 reads SGHRS; CDR2 reads YFSETQ. V gave up 0 bases and J gave up 0 bases, with 6 bases separating them. The CDR3 length is 15 residues. The CDR3 DNA is TGCGCCAGCAGCTTGGAACCAGCGAACACCGGGGAGCTGTTTTTT. It codes for CASSLEPANTGELFF.

Points on this clone: A read error may produce the germline difference seen at one junction end. The chain is built from TRBV28 and TRBJ1-2; 11 nucleotides match TRBD1. Looked up from germline, CDR1 is MDHEN and CDR2 is SYDVKM. The length of the CDR3 is 16 residues. CDR3 nucleotide sequence: TGTGCCAGCAGCGGGGACAGGGGGAAAGCTAACTATAGCTACACCTTC. As protein: CASSGDRGKANYSYTF.